This entry lists 11 T cell receptor beta chains sequenced from one sample in a study of cytomegalovirus exposure and HLA in healthy donors. This table comes from immunoSEQ multiplex PCR, and its TCRdb copy is limited to in-frame clones, with some not included. This table has about 240,000 clones, about 86% appearing once. The sequencing input was PBMCs. Receptors originate from a woman in her twenties or thirties in good health and CMV-seropositive.

V and J are TRBV5-1 and TRBJ2-7, with a weak D call TRBD2 (5 bases). Germline V gives CDR1 SGHRS, CDR2 YFSETQ. V was cut by 4 bases and J by 2 bases, with 19 bases left in between. This CDR3 has 16 amino acids. CDR3 residues: CASSQGPGGGPYEQYF. The CDR3 DNA sequence: TGCGCCAGCAGCCAAGGCCCCGGCGGAGGCCCCTACGAGCAGTACTTC.

This clone appeared once. V gene TRBV19 combines with J gene TRBJ1-1; the D is unclear. Germline CDR1 is LNHDA and CDR2 is SQIVND (reference sequence). The CDR3 is 15 amino acids. Trimming cost V 0 bases and J 0 bases, with 8 bases left between them. The CDR3 here is CASSIERRLNTEAFF. The CDR3 DNA sequence: TGTGCCAGTAGTATAGAGAGGAGACTGAACACTGAAGCTTTCTTT.

The chain carries TRBV5-1 and TRBJ2-2; D might be TRBD2 (6 bases). Germline V gene data show CDR1 as SGHRS and CDR2 as YFSETQ. The CDR3 contains 14 residues. V shed 0 bases and J shed 7 bases, with 10 bases lying between them. The CDR3 protein is CASSLGRAGGELFF. CDR3 in DNA: TGCGCCAGCAGCTTGGGGAGGGCCGGCGGGGAGCTGTTTTTT. Full variable domain (outside the CDR3, taken from reference TRBV5-1 and TRBJ2-2): KAGVTQTPRYLIKTRGQQVTLSCSPISGHRSVSWYQQTPGQGLQFLFEYFSETQRNKGNFPGRFSGRQFSNSRSEMNVSTLELGDSALYLCASSLGRAGGELFFGEGSRLTVL.

The V and J genes are TRBV28 and TRBJ2-5; 7 nucleotides align to TRBD2. J was trimmed by 4 bases and V by 8 bases; bases with no gene match: 13. Germline CDR1 and CDR2: MDHEN and SYDVKM. The CDR3 is 15 amino acids. CDR3 DNA: TGTGCCAGCTCCGAATCTAGCGGTGATGGAGAGACCCAGTACTTC. The encoded protein is CASSESSGDGETQYF.

The V and J genes are TRBV4-1 and TRBJ1-1; 7 bases map to TRBD1. V shed 1 base and J 5 bases; nucleotides not matched to a gene: 10. Germline V CDR1 and CDR2: MGHRA, YSYEKL. This CDR3 contains 16 residues. CDR3 sequence: CASSQGQGISVTEAFF. The DNA of the CDR3 is TGCGCCAGCAGCCAAGGACAGGGAATTTCAGTAACTGAAGCTTTCTTT.

This chain connects TRBV7-3 to TRBJ2-6; 8 bases match TRBD1. Germline-derived CDR1 and CDR2 are SGHTA and FQGTGA. The CDR3 totals 16 residues. V shed 2 bases and J 2 bases; nucleotides not matched to a gene: 2. The CDR3 DNA follows: TGTGCCAGCAGCTTAGACAGGGGAGCTGGGGCCAACGTCCTGACTTTC. It is translated as CASSLDRGAGANVLTF. Based on the CDR3 plus reference TRBV7-3 and TRBJ2-6, the full variable domain is GAGVSQTPSNKVTEKGKYVELRCDPISGHTALYWYRQSLGQGPEFLIYFQGTGAADDSGLPNDRFFAVRPEGSVSTLKIQRTERGDSAVYLCASSLDRGAGANVLTFGAGSRLTVL.

This chain connects TRBV27 to TRBJ1-4; weak D call: TRBD1 (5 bases). The CDR3 extends over 15 amino acids. The V end was cut by 5 bases, the J end by 5 bases, with 15 bases between. CDR1 is MNHEY, CDR2 SMNVEV, per germline (reference sequence). The CDR3 region is CASSPSTVHNEKLFF. The DNA of the CDR3 is TGTGCCAGCAGTCCATCGACAGTCCACAATGAAAAACTGTTTTTT.

V usage is TRBV6-4 and J usage is TRBJ2-2; D possibly corresponds to TRBD2 (6 bases). The V end lost 8 bases, the J end lost 6 bases, and 13 bases lay between the germline ends. CDR1 is MRHNA, CDR2 SNTAGT, per germline. The CDR3 consists of 13 residues. The CDR3 is CASSSGDAGELFF. DNA for the CDR3: TGTGCCAGCTCCTCGGGGGACGCCGGGGAGCTGTTTTTT.

This chain links TRBV5-1 with TRBJ1-4; 7 bases are shared with TRBD1. The ends lost 4 bases at V and 5 bases at J; junction bases unmatched: 8. The germline V gene encodes CDR1 SGHRS and CDR2 YFSETQ. The CDR3 is 15 amino acids. CDR3 sequence: CASSRVGGGNEKLFF. CDR3 DNA: TGCGCCAGCAGCCGAGTAGGGGGCGGGAATGAAAAACTGTTTTTT.

The J gene is TRBJ2-7, the V gene TRBV15; TRBD1 matches at 9 bases. The CDR3 length is 16 residues. The trim removed 3 bases at V and 5 bases at J, leaving 11 bases unmatched. Per germline, CDR1 LNHNV and CDR2 YYDKDF (reference sequence). DNA for the CDR3: TGTGCCACCAGCAGGGGGTCGGGACAGGGATCCAACGAGCAGTACTTC. The encoded protein is CATSRGSGQGSNEQYF.

The chain carries TRBV2 and TRBJ1-1; D perhaps matches TRBD1 (6 bases). CDR1 SNHLY and CDR2 FYNNEI come from the germline V gene. The germline V and J ends were trimmed by 6 bases and 3 bases, with 11 bases remaining between them. The CDR3 is 13 residues long. Here the CDR3 DNA reads TGTGCCAGCAGATCACAGGGAGACACTGAAGCTTTCTTT. Translated, it gives CASRSQGDTEAFF. Full variable domain (outside the CDR3, taken from reference TRBV2 and TRBJ1-1): EPEVTQTPSHQVTQMGQEVILRCVPISNHLYFYWYRQILGQKVEFLVSFYNNEISEKSEIFDDQFSVERPDGSNFTLKIRSTKLEDSAMYFCASRSQGDTEAFFGQGTRLTVV.